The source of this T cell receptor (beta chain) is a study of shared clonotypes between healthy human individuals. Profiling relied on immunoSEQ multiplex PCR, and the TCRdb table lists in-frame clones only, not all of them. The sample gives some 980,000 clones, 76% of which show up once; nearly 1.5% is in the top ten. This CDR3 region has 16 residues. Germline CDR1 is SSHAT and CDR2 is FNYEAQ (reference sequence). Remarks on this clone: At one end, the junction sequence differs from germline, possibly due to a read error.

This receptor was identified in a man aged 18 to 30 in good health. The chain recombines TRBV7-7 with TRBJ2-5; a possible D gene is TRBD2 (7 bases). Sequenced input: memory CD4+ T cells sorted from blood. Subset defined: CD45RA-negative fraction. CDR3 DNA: TGTGCTAGCAGCCCCCTGACGTCGGGGGGCAAAGAGACCCAGTACTTC. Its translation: CASSPLTSGGKETQYF.